This TCR beta chain was retrieved from a study of blood T cell repertoires in COVID-19. The V and J ends lost 5 bases and 0 bases respectively, with 17 bases between them. Germline V gene data show CDR1 as SNHLY and CDR2 as FYNNEI. The CDR3 is made up of 16 amino acids. Donors in Cohort 3 who had recovered were those with two negative PCRs, healthcare professional clearance, or resolution of their symptoms. The table came from immunoSEQ multiplex PCR; TCRdb's copy has only in-frame clones and leaves some out. Altogether some 300,000 clones are present, more than 75% being singletons, with the ten largest covering over 3.5%. This clone was counted only a few times.

The sample taken for sequencing was PBMCs or T cells enriched from blood (not recorded which). The sequence was collected from a man aged 25 to 40 who had recovered from COVID-19. The chain employs TRBV2 and TRBJ2-7; no clear D. For the CDR3, the DNA is TGTGCCAGCAGTCCTTTCATCCGCGTCCTCTCCTACGAGCAGTACTTC. Its protein product is CASSPFIRVLSYEQYF.